Following are 32 T cell receptor beta chains from one sample sequenced in a study of blood T cell repertoires in COVID-19. Only in-frame clones appear in the TCRdb table, and some are missing; sequencing was by immunoSEQ multiplex PCR. The repertoire holds some 200,000 clones, with 88% as singletons. The sequenced material came from peripheral blood. These receptors originate from a man aged 18 to 30 with active or convalescent COVID-19.

The chain couples TRBV4-3 to TRBJ1-2, with TRBD1 matching over 7 bases. The junction had 10 bases not matched to a gene; V was cut back by 4 bases and J by 5 bases. CDR1 is LGHNA, CDR2 YSLEER, per germline. This CDR3 region has 15 residues. In nucleotides, the CDR3 is TGCGCCAGCAGCCGGACAGGAGGACTGATGTATGGCTACACCTTC. Translating it yields CASSRTGGLMYGYTF.

J is TRBJ2-5 and V is TRBV2; 9 bases line up with TRBD1. Unmatched junction bases numbered 0, after V lost 4 bases and J lost 3 bases. Germline V gives CDR1 SNHLY, CDR2 FYNNEI. The CDR3 length is 13 residues. Written as DNA, the CDR3 is TGTGCCAGCAGTGGGGACAGGGAAGAGACCCAGTACTTC. Amino acids: CASSGDREETQYF.

Note on this clone: The junction departs from germline at one end; a sequencing error may be responsible. The chain has TRBV30 and TRBJ1-2; D is undetermined. The CDR3 loop spans 10 amino acids. Germline V gene lookup returns CDR1 GTSNPN and CDR2 SVGIG (reference sequence). Here the CDR3 reads CAWSVSDSSF. The CDR3 DNA follows: TGTGCCTGGAGTGTAAGCGACTCCAGCTTC.

The V gene is TRBV4-1, the J gene TRBJ2-2, with D maybe TRBD1 (6 bases). The V gene's germline CDR1 is MGHRA and CDR2 YSYEKL. This CDR3 is 12 amino acids long. The germline V and J ends were trimmed by 0 bases and 13 bases, with 9 bases remaining between them. The DNA of the CDR3 is TGCGCCAGCAGCCAAGATGGCAGGGGGCTGTTTTTT. Translated, it gives CASSQDGRGLFF.

The CDR3 DNA reads as TGTGCCAGCAGCGTAGTCGGCTGGAGGGGACCTAACACCGGGGAGCTGTTTTTT. Protein: CASSVVGWRGPNTGELFF. The chain couples TRBV9 to TRBJ2-2, with D perhaps TRBD2 (6 bases). Germline CDR1 and CDR2: SGDLS and YYNGEE. This CDR3 region has 18 residues. Trimming removed 0 bases at V and 2 bases at J, with 17 bases between.

V usage is TRBV6-6 and J usage is TRBJ1-1, with D perhaps TRBD1 (5 bases). Trimming cost V 8 bases and J 4 bases, with 17 bases left between them. The CDR3 length is 14 residues. Germline-derived CDR1 and CDR2 are MNHNY and SVGAGI (reference sequence). The CDR3 coding sequence is TGTGCCAGCCTCAGGGACTCCGTTATCACTGAAGCTTTCTTT. Translation gives CASLRDSVITEAFF.

The rearrangement joins TRBV27 to TRBJ1-5, with D tentatively TRBD1 (6 bases). The CDR3 has 15 amino acids. V lost 6 bases, J lost 6 bases, and 18 bases lay in between. CDR1 is MNHEY, CDR2 SMNVEV, per germline (reference sequence). The CDR3 nucleotides are TGTGCCAGCAGACCAGCGACAGGACTGATTCAGCCCCAGCATTTT. Translation gives CASRPATGLIQPQHF.

V gene TRBV28 combines with J gene TRBJ2-5; 8 bases align to TRBD1. The germline V gene has CDR1 MDHEN and CDR2 SYDVKM. J lost 10 bases, V lost 7 bases, and 14 bases had no gene match. The length of the CDR3 is 14 residues. CDR3 protein: CASKTPRGHEDQYF. In DNA, the CDR3 is TGTGCCAGCAAAACCCCCAGGGGGCATGAGGACCAGTACTTC.

The V gene is TRBV15, the J gene TRBJ1-4; TRBD1 is a possible D gene (6 bases). CDR3 length: 17 amino acids. Looked up from germline, CDR1 is LNHNV and CDR2 is YYDKDF (reference sequence). The V end lost 1 base, the J end lost 2 bases, and 14 bases lay between the germline ends. CDR3 in amino acids: CATSRATGIRTNEKLFF. CDR3 nucleotides: TGTGCCACCAGCAGAGCCACAGGGATCAGGACTAATGAAAAACTGTTTTTT. Using reference TRBV15 and TRBJ1-4 for the parts outside the CDR3, the full variable domain is DAMVIQNPRYQVTQFGKPVTLSCSQTLNHNVMYWYQQKSSQAPKLLFHYYDKDFNNEADTPDNFQSRRPNTSFCFLDIRSPGLGDTAMYLCATSRATGIRTNEKLFFGSGTQLSVL.

The J gene is TRBJ1-4, the V gene TRBV3-1 (or the pseudogene TRBV3-2); a weak D match, TRBD1 (6 bases). The CDR3 totals 18 residues. V gave up 2 bases and J gave up 7 bases, with 23 bases separating them. Germline CDR1 LGHDT, CDR2 YNNKEL (reference sequence). The CDR3 bases are TGTGCCAGCAGCCAAAACCCCGGAGCCGGGACAACGGGTGAAAAACTGTTTTTT. Amino acids: CASSQNPGAGTTGEKLFF.

This rearrangement joins TRBV27 to TRBJ2-7; TRBD2 aligns across 15 bases. CDR1 is MNHEY and CDR2 is SMNVEV in the germline V gene (reference sequence). Trimming took 6 bases from V and 9 from J; bases not matched to a gene: 12. This CDR3 is built from 16 residues. CDR3: CASSAGGLAGGFVQYF. The DNA for the CDR3 is TGTGCCAGCAGCGCTGGGGGACTAGCGGGAGGCTTCGTGCAGTACTTC.

This clone was counted only a few times. The gene calls are TRBV19 and TRBJ1-5; D not certain. Germline CDR1 reads LNHDA; CDR2 reads SQIVND (reference sequence). The V and J ends lost 8 bases and 2 bases respectively, with 16 bases between them. This CDR3 has 15 amino acids. CDR3 amino acids: CASSESGIGNQPQHF. The CDR3 region has the DNA TGTGCCAGTTCTGAAAGCGGGATCGGCAATCAGCCCCAGCATTTT.

Details on this clone: Relative to the germline gene, one junction end is altered; a read error may explain this. This sequence joins TRBV6-1 and TRBJ2-5, with no clear D. Germline V gene sequence: CDR1 MNHNS, CDR2 SASEGT. The CDR3 covers 13 residues. The CDR3 DNA is TGTGCCAGCAGTGATTCCCTCGGAGAGGCCCAGTACTTC. Protein product: CASSDSLGEAQYF.

The genes are TRBV19 and TRBJ1-5; D unclear. Trimming stripped 3 bases from V and 0 bases from J, with 9 bases between. This CDR3 has 15 residues. Germline loops: CDR1 LNHDA, CDR2 SQIVND (reference sequence). CDR3 coding DNA: TGTGCCAGTAGTATCGACGGGAGTAGCAATCAGCCCCAGCATTTT. It translates to CASSIDGSSNQPQHF.

The CDR3 is CASSLGQGRSGNTIYF. The CDR3 DNA follows: TGTGCCAGCAGCTTGGGACAGGGGAGGTCTGGAAACACCATATATTTT. The chain combines TRBV5-4 with TRBJ1-3, with 8 nucleotides matching TRBD1. This CDR3 contains 16 residues. Per germline, CDR1 SGHNT and CDR2 YYREEE (reference sequence). After removal of 0 bases from V and 1 base from J, the junction contained 3 bases not matched to a gene. Using reference TRBV5-4 and TRBJ1-3 for the parts outside the CDR3, the full variable domain is ETGVTQSPTHLIKTRGQQVTLRCSSQSGHNTVSWYQQALGQGPQFIFQYYREEENGRGNFPPRFSGLQFPNYSSELNVNALELDDSALYLCASSLGQGRSGNTIYFGEGSWLTVV.

The V and J genes are TRBV29-1 and TRBJ1-2; 7 bases map to TRBD1. This CDR3 has 14 amino acids. The germline V gene encodes CDR1 SQVTM and CDR2 ANQGSEA. The CDR3 DNA is TGCAGTATTTCCCGGGGCACAGGGGCCGATGGCTACACCTTC. As protein: CSISRGTGADGYTF.

In this sample, this clone turned up once. The V gene is TRBV15, the J gene TRBJ1-2; a weak D match, TRBD1 (6 bases). With 5 bases removed from V and 5 bases from J, the gap between germline ends came to 12 bases. This CDR3 contains 13 residues. Germline V lookup: CDR1 LNHNV, CDR2 YYDKDF (reference sequence). The CDR3 here is CATSAGRGYGYTF. DNA of the CDR3: TGTGCCACCAGCGCCGGAAGGGGGTATGGCTACACCTTC.

This clone was picked up a small number of times. The rearrangement uses TRBV27 and TRBJ2-1, with 8 bases aligning to TRBD2. The CDR3 is 16 residues long. Germline CDR1 and CDR2: MNHEY and SMNVEV (reference sequence). Germline trimming cut 2 bases from V and 6 bases from J; bases unmatched to any gene: 9. CDR3 region: CASSLDPAGAFNEQFF. The CDR3 coding sequence is TGTGCCAGCAGTTTAGATCCAGCGGGAGCCTTCAATGAGCAGTTCTTC.

J is TRBJ1-4 and V is TRBV2, with 10 bases fitting TRBD1. J gave up 0 bases and V 11 bases, and 6 bases lay outside the gene matches. In germline, CDR1 is SNHLY, CDR2 FYNNEI. The CDR3 is made up of 15 amino acids. CDR3 DNA sequence: TGTGCCGGGGACAGGGGCGCCGCAACTAATGAAAAACTGTTTTTT. It encodes CAGDRGAATNEKLFF.

This clone was detected only once. J is TRBJ1-2 and V is TRBV2; D unclear. CDR3 size: 15 residues. Germline V CDR1 and CDR2: SNHLY, FYNNEI. Trimming left V 6 bases short and J 4 bases short, with 18 bases between. The CDR3 nucleotides read TGTGCCAGCAGCAACACAATCCAAAACACCTATGGCTACACCTTC. Its protein product is CASSNTIQNTYGYTF.

The J gene is TRBJ1-6, the V gene TRBV30; no clear D gene. V was pared by 0 bases and J by 11 bases, with 14 bases between. Germline V gene lookup returns CDR1 GTSNPN and CDR2 SVGIG (reference sequence). The CDR3 has 14 amino acids. CDR3 sequence: CAWSVIAVEAPLHF. For the CDR3, the DNA is TGTGCCTGGAGTGTAATCGCAGTGGAGGCACCCCTCCACTTT.

The genes are TRBV4-3 and TRBJ2-2; perhaps TRBD1 as D (6 bases). The germline V and J ends were trimmed by 4 bases and 4 bases, with 22 bases remaining between them. The CDR3 is made up of 18 amino acids. CDR1 is LGHNA and CDR2 is YSLEER in the germline V gene. The CDR3 DNA reads as TGCGCCAGCAGCCGGCAAGACATAAGACAGGCTCCCACCGGGGAGCTGTTTTTT. Protein: CASSRQDIRQAPTGELFF.

The chain is built from TRBV9 and TRBJ1-5; the match to TRBD1 covers 8 bases. Germline V gene lookup returns CDR1 SGDLS and CDR2 YYNGEE. The CDR3 extends over 15 amino acids. V shed 4 bases and J 4 bases; nucleotides not matched to a gene: 7. CDR3 residues: CASSFGQGGNQPQHF. In DNA, the CDR3 is TGTGCCAGCAGCTTCGGACAGGGAGGTAATCAGCCCCAGCATTTT.

The gene calls are TRBV28 and TRBJ1-2, with TRBD1 as a possible D gene (6 bases). The germline gives CDR1 MDHEN, CDR2 SYDVKM. The CDR3 is 14 amino acids. The V end was cut by 5 bases, the J end by 2 bases, with 12 bases between. This chain's CDR3 is CASSTGGANYGYTF. CDR3 DNA sequence: TGTGCCAGCAGTACCGGGGGGGCCAACTATGGCTACACCTTC.

V and J are TRBV27 and TRBJ1-1; unclear D gene. The CDR3 covers 13 residues. V lost 6 bases and J lost 3, with 11 bases in between. CDR1 MNHEY and CDR2 SMNVEV come from the germline V gene (reference sequence). CDR3 sequence (DNA): TGTGCCAGCAGGAGGGTCTGGGACACTGAAGCTTTCTTT. As protein: CASRRVWDTEAFF.

CDR3 residues: CASSLVSGSRDTQYF. In DNA, the CDR3 is TGTGCCAGCAGCTTAGTATCGGGGTCCAGGGATACGCAGTATTTT. This chain connects TRBV7-8 to TRBJ2-3; a possible D gene is TRBD2 (5 bases). Germline CDR1 and CDR2: SGHVS and FQNEAQ. V shed 1 base and J shed 6 bases, with 14 bases lying between them. This CDR3 is built from 15 residues. Supplemented by reference TRBV7-8 and TRBJ2-3, the full variable domain reads GAGVSQSPRYKVAKRGQDVALRCDPISGHVSLFWYQQALGQGPEFLTYFQNEAQLDKSGLPSDRFFAERPEGSVSTLKIQRTQQEDSAVYLCASSLVSGSRDTQYFGPGTRLTVL.

The chain recombines TRBV11-2 with TRBJ1-5, with 9 positions matching TRBD1. The CDR3 consists of 17 residues. V lost 1 base to trimming and J lost 3 bases; unmatched junction nucleotides: 7. The germline V gene encodes CDR1 SGHAT and CDR2 FQNNGV. The CDR3 DNA follows: TGTGCCAGCAGCTTAGTGCCGGACAGGGGCATCAATCAGCCCCAGCATTTT. Its translation is CASSLVPDRGINQPQHF.

V and J are TRBV5-1 and TRBJ1-6; D is possibly TRBD1 (6 bases). The CDR3 runs to 14 residues. Between the trimmed V and J ends, which lost 4 bases and 4 bases, there was a span of 9 bases. CDR1 and CDR2 from the germline V gene are SGHRS and YFSETQ. CDR3 sequence reads: CASSITGYNSPLHF. Written as DNA, the CDR3 is TGCGCCAGCAGCATAACAGGGTATAATTCACCCCTCCACTTT.

The chain uses TRBV5-4 and TRBJ2-1; TRBD2 aligns across 7 bases. Germline V lookup: CDR1 SGHNT, CDR2 YYREEE (reference sequence). The CDR3 covers 16 residues. Trimming removed 3 bases from V and 5 bases from J; junction bases left unmatched: 11. DNA for the CDR3: TGTGCCAGCAGCTGGGGGGGACTAAGGAGGGACAATGAGCAGTTCTTC. It is translated as CASSWGGLRRDNEQFF.

The chain couples TRBV25-1 to TRBJ2-5; D might be TRBD2 (6 bases). CDR1 and CDR2 (germline): MGHDK, SYGVNS. This CDR3 contains 13 residues. Trimming pared 4 bases from V and 3 bases from J, leaving 9 bases between. DNA of the CDR3: TGTGCCAGCAGTGTTGGAGGGGAAGAGACCCAGTACTTC. It specifies CASSVGGEETQYF.

The genes are TRBV6-5 and TRBJ1-5; 7 positions match TRBD1. The CDR3 is 15 amino acids. With V trimmed by 5 bases and J by 11 bases, 15 bases remained unmatched. Per the germline V gene, CDR1 is MNHEY and CDR2 is SVGAGI. The CDR3 reads CASSPETGTPSAQHF. Here the CDR3 DNA reads TGTGCCAGCAGTCCCGAGACAGGGACCCCCTCAGCCCAGCATTTT.

The J gene is TRBJ1-1, the V gene TRBV6-6, with 8 bases aligning to TRBD1. Germline V lookup: CDR1 MNHNY, CDR2 SVGAGI (reference sequence). There are 14 residues in the CDR3. The V and J ends lost 5 bases and 5 bases, in that order; junction bases with no gene match: 7. In DNA form, the CDR3 reads TGTGCCAGCAGTGGGACAGGTGGTGGGACTGAAGCTTTCTTT. The encoded protein is CASSGTGGGTEAFF.